A single sample is the source of the 16 T cell receptor beta chains below, sequenced in a study of T-cell reconstitution after alpha-beta-depleted transplantation in children. For TCRbeta, the library was prepared with unique molecular identifiers. One entry per CDR3 protein, called by TCRdb with MiXCR from the PCR reads. The sample carries 45,000 or so distinct CDR3 sequences, 50% to 55% recorded once. This specimen was peripheral blood, taken before TCRalphabeta/CD19-depleted stem cell transplant. These receptors all come from a boy younger than two with SCID, due to receive a stem cell transplant.

The sample holds a few counts of this clonotype. The V call is TRBV5-1, the J call TRBJ2-5; D is possibly TRBD2 (6 bases). CDR1 is SGHRS, CDR2 YFSETQ, per germline. Trimming removed 7 bases from V and 5 bases from J, with 15 bases in between. The CDR3 runs to 13 residues. In nucleotides, the CDR3 is TGCGCCAGCCGGGGGATAGGTGGGGAGACCCAGTACTTC. Encoded protein: CASRGIGGETQYF. Based on the CDR3 plus reference TRBV5-1 and TRBJ2-5, the full variable domain is KAGVTQTPRYLIKTRGQQVTLSCSPISGHRSVSWYQQTPGQGLQFLFEYFSETQRNKGNFPGRFSGRQFSNSRSEMNVSTLELGDSALYLCASRGIGGETQYFGPGTRLLVL.

The rearrangement joins TRBV6-2 or TRBV6-3 to TRBJ2-1; 9 nucleotides match TRBD2. Germline CDR1 and CDR2: MNHEY and SVGEGT. The length of the CDR3 is 15 residues. V lost 2 bases, J lost 7 bases, and 6 bases stayed unmatched. The CDR3: CASSYRGGAGNEQFF. CDR3 coding DNA: TGTGCCAGCAGTTACCGCGGGGGGGCCGGGAATGAGCAGTTCTTC.

In this sample, this clonotype turned up a few times. The chain couples TRBV7-6 to TRBJ1-5, with 7 nucleotides matching TRBD1. Germline trimming cut 5 bases from V and 5 bases from J; bases unmatched to any gene: 6. The CDR3 is 14 amino acids. Per the germline V gene, CDR1 is SGHVS and CDR2 is FNYEAQ. The CDR3 sequence is CASSPGGGDQPQHF. The CDR3 nucleotides read TGTGCCAGCAGCCCAGGGGGTGGGGATCAGCCCCAGCATTTT.

This clonotype was observed a few times. J is TRBJ1-2 and V is TRBV5-4; 10 bases map to TRBD1. The CDR3 contains 15 residues. Germline CDR1 and CDR2: SGHNT and YYREEE (reference sequence). The V segment lost 0 bases and the J segment 4 bases; nucleotides outside the gene matches: 3. The CDR3 region has the DNA TGTGCCAGCAGCTTGGGGACAGGGGGTGGCTATGGCTACACCTTC. Translated: CASSLGTGGGYGYTF. Using reference TRBV5-4 and TRBJ1-2 for the parts outside the CDR3, the full variable domain is ETGVTQSPTHLIKTRGQQVTLRCSSQSGHNTVSWYQQALGQGPQFIFQYYREEENGRGNFPPRFSGLQFPNYSSELNVNALELDDSALYLCASSLGTGGGYGYTFGSGTRLTVV.

There are many counts of this clonotype. The rearrangement joins TRBV24-1 to TRBJ2-7; D is undetermined. CDR1 is KGHDR, CDR2 SFDVKD, per germline. The CDR3 is made up of 11 amino acids. The V end lost 4 bases, the J end lost 3 bases, and 3 bases lay between the germline ends. In DNA form, the CDR3 reads TGTGCCACCAGTGAGAACTACGAGCAGTACTTC. Protein sequence: CATSENYEQYF.

In this sample, this clonotype turned up once. This chain joins TRBV10-3 and TRBJ1-5, with 7 positions matching TRBD1. The germline V gene encodes CDR1 ENHRY and CDR2 SYGVKD. J lost 6 bases, V lost 3 bases, and 11 bases had no gene match. CDR3 size: 16 residues. The CDR3 spells CAISEGTARSGQPQHF. The CDR3 DNA reads as TGTGCCATCAGTGAAGGGACAGCGAGGTCGGGTCAGCCCCAGCATTTT.

The sample holds one count of this clonotype. The chain combines TRBV5-4 with TRBJ2-4, with 9 bases matching TRBD2. V was pared by 3 bases and J by 5 bases, with 9 bases of the junction left unmatched. CDR1 is SGHNT and CDR2 is YYREEE in the germline V gene (reference sequence). The CDR3 totals 16 residues. The CDR3 nucleotides read TGTGCCAGCAGCTCTGAGGCTAGCGGGGCCCAAAACATTCAGTACTTC. Translation: CASSSEASGAQNIQYF.

The chain is built from TRBV20-1 and TRBJ2-1; tentative D call: TRBD2 (6 bases). Between the trimmed V and J ends, which lost 0 bases and 0 bases, there was a span of 15 bases. Germline-derived CDR1 and CDR2 are DFQATT and SNEGSKA (reference sequence). The CDR3 has 17 amino acids. CDR3: CSARDYRGENSYNEQFF. The CDR3 nucleotides read TGCAGTGCTAGAGATTATCGCGGGGAAAACTCCTACAATGAGCAGTTCTTC.

The gene calls are TRBV6-6 and TRBJ2-5; D remains unclear. Germline V lookup: CDR1 MNHNY, CDR2 SVGAGI (reference sequence). The CDR3 totals 13 residues. V lost 5 bases and J lost 2, with 9 bases in between. The CDR3 loop reads CASSPEIQETQYF. In DNA, the CDR3 is TGTGCCAGCAGTCCCGAGATACAAGAGACCCAGTACTTC.

The rearrangement joins TRBV5-1 to TRBJ2-6; D unclear. This CDR3 has 17 residues. Germline CDR1 reads SGHRS; CDR2 reads YFSETQ. V lost 3 bases and J lost 0, with 13 bases in between. CDR3 protein: CASSYWAGSSGANVLTF. The DNA for the CDR3 is TGCGCCAGCAGCTACTGGGCAGGTTCCTCTGGGGCCAACGTCCTGACTTTC.

V gene TRBV12-3 or TRBV12-4 combines with J gene TRBJ1-5; tentative D call: TRBD1 (6 bases). V gave up 6 bases and J gave up 4 bases, with 16 bases separating them. The CDR3 runs to 15 residues. The CDR3 DNA reads TGTGCCAGCAGGGAGTCAGGGGCCATAAATCAGCCCCAGCATTTT. Translation gives CASRESGAINQPQHF.

The V and J genes are TRBV7-2 and TRBJ2-1; possible D gene TRBD2, 6 bases. The CDR3 totals 15 residues. The ends were cut back, 3 bases at V and 7 bases at J, with 16 bases in the middle. The V gene's germline CDR1 is SGHTA and CDR2 FQGNSA. DNA for the CDR3: TGTGCCAGCAGCTTCGGGGGTGGACCGCCTAATGAGCAGTTCTTC. Translated: CASSFGGGPPNEQFF.

The rearrangement links TRBV5-6 to TRBJ2-1; 16 nucleotides agree with TRBD2. The V gene's germline CDR1 is SGHDT and CDR2 YYEEEE. Trimming took 5 bases from V and 6 from J; bases not matched to a gene: 5. The CDR3 loop spans 16 amino acids. The CDR3 sequence is CASSPGLAGGRNEQFF. The CDR3 nucleotides are TGTGCCAGCAGTCCGGGACTAGCGGGGGGGCGCAATGAGCAGTTCTTC.

In its sample, this clonotype was seen a few times. The genes are TRBV4-1 and TRBJ2-3, with D possibly TRBD1 on 6 matching bases. This CDR3 is 15 amino acids long. Germline values: CDR1 MGHRA, CDR2 YSYEKL. Trimming took off 4 bases at V and 2 bases at J, with 13 bases between the two ends. The CDR3 bases are TGCGCCAGCAGCCCAGACGGGACAAACACAGATACGCAGTATTTT. It is translated as CASSPDGTNTDTQYF.

The chain couples TRBV6-5 to TRBJ2-2; no reliable D call. Germline V CDR1 and CDR2: MNHEY, SVGAGI. Trimming cost V 2 bases and J 1 base, with 8 bases left between them. The CDR3 totals 15 residues. CDR3 nucleotide sequence: TGTGCCAGCAGTTACGTCCCAGGGAACACCGGGGAGCTGTTTTTT. Its translation: CASSYVPGNTGELFF.

This clonotype was counted a single time. The chain uses TRBV7-9 and TRBJ2-3; TRBD1 might be the D (5 bases). Trimming cost V 5 bases and J 4 bases, with 13 bases left between them. Looked up from germline, CDR1 is SEHNR and CDR2 is FQNEAQ (reference sequence). CDR3 length equals 14 residues. CDR3 amino acids: CASSDGRDPDTQYF. CDR3 coding DNA: TGTGCCAGCAGCGATGGCAGGGATCCAGATACGCAGTATTTT.